This is a list of T cell receptor beta chains from one sample in a study of T cell responses to AZD1222 COVID-19 vaccine. Clones were read by immunoSEQ multiplex PCR, and TCRdb kept only the in-frame ones, dropping some. The sample includes 96,000 or so clones, about 88% of them seen just once. The sequencing here drew on peripheral blood, taken on day 0 of AZD1222 vaccination. The receptors shown here come from an adult in good health. The CDR3 runs from the conserved cysteine through the conserved F or W. A D gene is named only where the DNA matches it firmly. Part of the rows lack a size; the others show once, few, many or a class for expanded clones.

cdr3_nt cdr3_aa d_call j_call v_call clone_size
TGTGCCAGCAGCTTAGCGATCGGCTCTGAAGCTTTCTTT CASSLAIGSEAFF . TRBJ1-1 TRBV7-9 .
TGCGCCAGCACCTTCGGCGGCGGGGAGTCGAATGAGCAGTTCTTC CASTFGGGESNEQFF . TRBJ2-1 TRBV5-1 .
TGTGCCACTCTAAGACGGGGTTCCGACAGGGACTATGGCTACACCTTC CATLRRGSDRDYGYTF TRBD1 TRBJ1-2 TRBV6-8 .
TGCGCCAGCAGCCAGCACCCAGGGACCTACGAGCAGTACTTC CASSQHPGTYEQYF . TRBJ2-7 TRBV4-3 .
TGTGCCAGCAGTAGAGGGGCCGGGCCCCAGCATTTT CASSRGAGPQHF . TRBJ1-5 TRBV7-9 .
TGTGCCAGCACGCTCGGGAGAAATGAAAAACTGTTTTTT CASTLGRNEKLFF . TRBJ1-4 TRBV6-5 .
TGTGCCAGCAGCTTAGGGGGGTCGGAACGCTATGGCTACACCTTC CASSLGGSERYGYTF . TRBJ1-2 TRBV7-6 .
TGTGCCAGCAGTTACCAGTTGGACAGAACTATGTACGAGCAGTACTTC CASSYQLDRTMYEQYF . TRBJ2-7 TRBV6-6 .
TGTGCCATCAGTGAGGCCAGGGTTAGTACCTACGAGCAGTACTTC CAISEARVSTYEQYF . TRBJ2-7 TRBV10-3 .
TGTGCCACCAGTGATTTGCTTGCTGGGGGCCGGTACGAGCAGTACTTC CATSDLLAGGRYEQYF . TRBJ2-7 TRBV24-1 .
TGTGCCAGCACCAGGGTAGGGGGATTATCCTACGAGCAGTACTTC CASTRVGGLSYEQYF . TRBJ2-7 TRBV28 .
TGTGCCAGCACCCCGTTTGGGGCGGGCACAGATACGCAGTATTTT CASTPFGAGTDTQYF . TRBJ2-3 TRBV5-5 once
TGTGCCAGCAGCTTGTCGGGTGGTTCCTACGAGCAGTACTTC CASSLSGGSYEQYF . TRBJ2-7 TRBV5-5 .
TGTGCCAGCAGTCCAACAGACATTCACACCGGGGAGCTGTTTTTT CASSPTDIHTGELFF . TRBJ2-2 TRBV6-5 .
TGCGCCAGCAGCTTGAAACAGACCACAGATACGCAGTATTTT CASSLKQTTDTQYF . TRBJ2-3 TRBV5-1 .
TGTGCCAGCAGCCAAGGTAGTGTGGATGAGGGCTATGGCTACACCTTC CASSQGSVDEGYGYTF . TRBJ1-2 TRBV3-1/TRBV3-2 .
TGTGCCAGCAGTTTAGGGCAGGACTACACTGAAGCTTTCTTT CASSLGQDYTEAFF . TRBJ1-1 TRBV27 .
TGTGCCAGCAGCTCCCGGGACCCATCCGAGCGGCACACGCAGTATTTT CASSSRDPSERHTQYF . TRBJ2-3 TRBV9 .
TGTGCCAGCAGCTTAGGCACACAGGAGACCCAGTACTTC CASSLGTQETQYF . TRBJ2-5 TRBV7-8 .
TGTGCCAGCAGCTTAGACGGTCGGGGACCCTCCTACAATGAGCAGTTCTTC CASSLDGRGPSYNEQFF . TRBJ2-1 TRBV11-3 .
TGTGCCATCAGTGAGGTGGGGCAGGGTGGCGAGCAGTACTTC CAISEVGQGGEQYF . TRBJ2-7 TRBV10-3 .
TGTGCCAGCAGCTTAGGCAGGGGCCAAGAGACCCAGTACTTC CASSLGRGQETQYF . TRBJ2-5 TRBV13 .
TGTGCCAGCAGCTTAGACCAAGCCAGGCGCGCTTTCTTT CASSLDQARRAFF . TRBJ1-1 TRBV7-9 .
TGTGCCAGCAGCTTCACCTTTAGCGGGGGGCCCACAGATACGCAGTATTTT CASSFTFSGGPTDTQYF TRBD2 TRBJ2-3 TRBV5-4 .
TGTGCCTGGAGTGTCGGAGGGGGGGGCTATGGCTACACCTTC CAWSVGGGGYGYTF . TRBJ1-2 TRBV30 .
TGTGCCAGCAGCTTCGGCAGTAGCTCCTACAATGAGCAGTTCTTC CASSFGSSSYNEQFF . TRBJ2-1 TRBV7-2 few
TGTGCCAGTAGCCCGGGACAGGGGGCGGTTGGCTACACCTTC CASSPGQGAVGYTF TRBD1 TRBJ1-2 TRBV19 .